One sample yielded the 24 T cell receptor beta chains listed below, sequenced in a study of blood T cell repertoires in COVID-19. Sequenced by immunoSEQ multiplex PCR; TCRdb stores in-frame clones only, minus some. The data contain 180,000 or so clones, roughly 87% of them singletons. Sequencing was done on a sample of PBMCs or T cells enriched from blood (not recorded which). The receptors come from a man between 50 and 59 years old who had recovered from COVID-19.

CDR3 bases: TGTGCCAGTAGTCCGAGACAGGGACGCTCGGGCTACACCTTC. Translated, it gives CASSPRQGRSGYTF. The V gene is TRBV19, the J gene TRBJ1-2; 7 nucleotides align to TRBD1. Trimming cost V 5 bases and J 8 bases; bases outside gene matches: 11. The germline V gene has CDR1 LNHDA and CDR2 SQIVND (reference sequence). This CDR3 is built from 14 residues.

The rearrangement links TRBV27 to TRBJ2-2, with TRBD2 matching over 10 bases. J gave up 4 bases and V 5 bases, and 16 bases lay outside the gene matches. The V gene's germline CDR1 is MNHEY and CDR2 SMNVEV (reference sequence). This CDR3 region has 19 residues. Here the CDR3 DNA reads TGTGCCAGCAGTAAAACCCCCCGGACTAGCGGATCATTCACCGGGGAGCTGTTTTTT. Encoded protein: CASSKTPRTSGSFTGELFF.

J is TRBJ2-1 and V is TRBV7-7, with 9 bases that match TRBD1. V was pared by 1 base and J by 4 bases, with 2 bases of the junction left unmatched. This CDR3 is built from 15 residues. Germline loops: CDR1 SSHAT, CDR2 FNYEAQ (reference sequence). This CDR3 is CASSLDRGPYNEQFF. The CDR3 region has the DNA TGTGCCAGCAGCTTAGACAGGGGGCCTTACAATGAGCAGTTCTTC.

The chain uses TRBV18 and TRBJ1-1, with D possibly being TRBD1 (6 bases). The CDR3 consists of 15 residues. Germline V gives CDR1 KGHSH, CDR2 LQKENI. The ends were cut back, 1 base at V and 1 base at J, with 10 bases in the middle. The CDR3 spells CASSPLPGQNTEAFF. The CDR3 DNA sequence: TGTGCCAGCTCACCACTGCCGGGACAGAACACTGAAGCTTTCTTT.

The chain is built from TRBV19 and TRBJ2-1; TRBD1 aligns across 10 bases. The germline gives CDR1 LNHDA, CDR2 SQIVND (reference sequence). The J segment lost 6 bases and the V segment lost 5 bases, leaving 7 bases of the junction unmatched. The CDR3 length is 15 residues. CDR3 sequence (DNA): TGTGCCAGTAGTGACCCCCGGGACAGGGGCAATGAGCAGTTCTTC. Its translation: CASSDPRDRGNEQFF. Together with reference TRBV19 and TRBJ2-1, the CDR3 gives the full variable domain: DGGITQSPKYLFRKEGQNVTLSCEQNLNHDAMYWYRQDPGQGLRLIYYSQIVNDFQKGDIAEGYSVSREKKESFPLTVTSAQKNPTAFYLCASSDPRDRGNEQFFGPGTRLTVL.

The rearrangement uses TRBV19 and TRBJ1-4; D is perhaps TRBD1 (6 bases). The ends were cut back, 6 bases at V and 1 base at J, with 9 bases in the middle. Germline CDR1 and CDR2: LNHDA and SQIVND (reference sequence). The CDR3 is 14 amino acids. The CDR3 region has the DNA TGTGCCAGTAGGAAGACAGGAACTAATGAAAAACTGTTTTTT. Amino acid sequence: CASRKTGTNEKLFF. The whole variable domain, filled in from reference TRBV19 and TRBJ1-4, reads DGGITQSPKYLFRKEGQNVTLSCEQNLNHDAMYWYRQDPGQGLRLIYYSQIVNDFQKGDIAEGYSVSREKKESFPLTVTSAQKNPTAFYLCASRKTGTNEKLFFGSGTQLSVL.

The chain links TRBV7-2 to TRBJ1-5; D uncertain. In germline, CDR1 is SGHTA, CDR2 FQGNSA. CDR3 length: 14 amino acids. V was cut by 1 base and J by 1 base, with 5 bases left in between. CDR3 in DNA: TGTGCCAGCAGCTTAGGGCCGAGCAATCAGCCCCAGCATTTT. It codes for CASSLGPSNQPQHF.

This chain connects TRBV11-2 to TRBJ1-3; possible D gene TRBD1, 6 bases. This CDR3 has 15 amino acids. Per the germline V gene, CDR1 is SGHAT and CDR2 is FQNNGV. Trimming cost V 1 base and J 0 bases, with 7 bases left between them. CDR3 region: CASSLGTASGNTIYF. In DNA form, the CDR3 reads TGTGCCAGCAGCTTAGGGACAGCCTCTGGAAACACCATATATTTT. The complete variable domain, with remaining parts taken from reference TRBV11-2 and TRBJ1-3, reads EAGVAQSPRYKIIEKRQSVAFWCNPISGHATLYWYQQILGQGPKLLIQFQNNGVVDDSQLPKDRFSAERLKGVDSTLKIQPAKLEDSAVYLCASSLGTASGNTIYFGEGSWLTVV.

This chain connects TRBV7-8 to TRBJ1-5; D is perhaps TRBD1 (5 bases). V dropped 3 bases and J dropped 0 bases, with 15 bases sitting between them. Germline assignment: CDR1 SGHVS and CDR2 FQNEAQ. The CDR3 is 17 residues long. Here the CDR3 DNA reads TGTGCCAGCAGCTTGGCAGACAGTTACTTTAGCAATCAGCCCCAGCATTTT. It specifies CASSLADSYFSNQPQHF.

The chain is built from TRBV6-2 or TRBV6-3 and TRBJ1-5, with D possibly being TRBD1 (6 bases). CDR1 is MNHEY, CDR2 SVGEGT, per germline. The CDR3 totals 16 residues. Deletions cut 4 bases from V and 4 bases from J, with 17 bases between. Here the CDR3 DNA reads TGTGCCAGCAGTTTAAATTTAGACAGGAGAAATCAGCCCCAGCATTTT. The encoded protein is CASSLNLDRRNQPQHF.

The table lists this clone with a few counts. The chain recombines TRBV19 with TRBJ2-2; maybe TRBD1 (7 bases). The CDR3 totals 15 residues. Germline CDR1 and CDR2: LNHDA and SQIVND (reference sequence). V shed 10 bases and J shed 5 bases, with 20 bases lying between them. CDR3 sequence (DNA): TGTGCCACCAAAAGAGGCAGGGGGGATACCGGGGAGCTGTTTTTT. Translating gives CATKRGRGDTGELFF. Complete variable domain (other parts from reference TRBV19 and TRBJ2-2): DGGITQSPKYLFRKEGQNVTLSCEQNLNHDAMYWYRQDPGQGLRLIYYSQIVNDFQKGDIAEGYSVSREKKESFPLTVTSAQKNPTAFYLCATKRGRGDTGELFFGEGSRLTVL.

CDR3 nucleotide sequence: TGTGCCAGCAGCTTGGGACTAGCGGGAGGTTATGAGCAGTTCTTC. This translates into CASSLGLAGGYEQFF. The chain recombines TRBV5-4 with TRBJ2-1, with 13 nucleotides matching TRBD2. The V gene's germline CDR1 is SGHNT and CDR2 YYREEE (reference sequence). This CDR3 has 15 amino acids. Germline trimming cut 0 bases from V and 8 bases from J; bases unmatched to any gene: 2. Looking up the rest from reference TRBV5-4 and TRBJ2-1 gives the full variable domain: ETGVTQSPTHLIKTRGQQVTLRCSSQSGHNTVSWYQQALGQGPQFIFQYYREEENGRGNFPPRFSGLQFPNYSSELNVNALELDDSALYLCASSLGLAGGYEQFFGPGTRLTVL.

This clone was seen more than once but under ten times. The V call is TRBV7-2, the J call TRBJ1-2, with D maybe TRBD1 (6 bases). The germline V gene has CDR1 SGHTA and CDR2 FQGNSA. This CDR3 comprises 15 residues. V dropped 4 bases and J dropped 0 bases, with 12 bases sitting between them. CDR3 sequence (DNA): TGTGCCAGCAGCTCAAGGGACACTACTAACTATGGCTACACCTTC. It codes for CASSSRDTTNYGYTF.

This clone was counted between two and nine times. The rearrangement joins TRBV6-5 to TRBJ2-7; D possibly corresponds to TRBD1 (6 bases). Germline V lookup: CDR1 MNHEY, CDR2 SVGAGI. V shed 5 bases and J shed 3 bases, with 11 bases lying between them. The CDR3 totals 13 residues. The DNA for the CDR3 is TGTGCCAGCAGTCCGACAGGTAGCTACGAGCAGTACTTC. Residues: CASSPTGSYEQYF.

A note on this clone: Other DNA sequences in the sample encode the same CDR3. The genes are TRBV19 and TRBJ2-3, with TRBD2 matching over 13 bases. Germline loops: CDR1 LNHDA, CDR2 SQIVND (reference sequence). The CDR3 is 16 amino acids. V was clipped by 3 bases and J by 1 base; unmatched bases: 1. CDR3 protein: CASSIGLAGGTDTQYF. As DNA, the CDR3 is TGTGCCAGTAGTATCGGACTAGCGGGGGGCACAGATACGCAGTATTTT.

The chain joins TRBV19 to TRBJ1-6, with 12 nucleotides matching TRBD1. CDR1 LNHDA and CDR2 SQIVND come from the germline V gene (reference sequence). The CDR3 runs to 15 residues. Unmatched junction bases numbered 5, after V lost 4 bases and J lost 10 bases. The CDR3 DNA sequence: TGTGCCAGTAGTACTAGGGACAGGGGGCAATCACCCCTCCACTTT. It yields the protein CASSTRDRGQSPLHF.

The chain recombines TRBV3-1 (or the pseudogene TRBV3-2) with TRBJ2-5; possible D gene TRBD1, 6 bases. The length of the CDR3 is 17 residues. CDR1 is LGHDT and CDR2 is YNNKEL in the germline V gene (reference sequence). Trimming cost V 5 bases and J 0 bases, with 19 bases left between them. CDR3: CASSRGRGIGNQETQYF. CDR3 coding DNA: TGTGCCAGCAGCAGGGGCAGGGGAATCGGAAACCAAGAGACCCAGTACTTC.

The CDR3: CATSGGSSYNEQFF. In nucleotides, the CDR3 is TGTGCCACCAGTGGCGGGAGCTCCTACAATGAGCAGTTCTTC. The genes are TRBV24-1 and TRBJ2-1, with TRBD2 matching 7 bases. V was clipped by 5 bases and J by 0 bases; unmatched bases: 0. The length of the CDR3 is 14 residues. Germline V gives CDR1 KGHDR, CDR2 SFDVKD.

The genes are TRBV10-3 and TRBJ2-5; the D gene is possibly TRBD1 (6 bases). The CDR3 consists of 12 residues. The germline gives CDR1 ENHRY, CDR2 SYGVKD. V gave up 5 bases and J gave up 5 bases, with 9 bases separating them. CDR3 residues: CAISPGVETQYF. CDR3 bases: TGTGCCATCAGTCCAGGGGTGGAGACCCAGTACTTC.

This chain connects TRBV9 to TRBJ2-1; D perhaps matches TRBD2 (6 bases). This CDR3 region has 17 residues. With 3 bases removed from V and 0 bases from J, the gap between germline ends came to 16 bases. Germline CDR1 is SGDLS and CDR2 is YYNGEE. CDR3 nucleotides: TGTGCCAGCAGCGCAGGAACTAGTAGCGGCTCCTACAATGAGCAGTTCTTC. This sequence encodes CASSAGTSSGSYNEQFF.

The rearrangement joins TRBV3-1 (or the pseudogene TRBV3-2) to TRBJ2-7; tentative D call: TRBD2 (6 bases). Deletions cut 3 bases from V and 6 bases from J, with 18 bases between. This CDR3 comprises 15 residues. Germline V gene data show CDR1 as LGHDT and CDR2 as YNNKEL (reference sequence). The CDR3 reads CASSHGSPPTGEQYF. In DNA, the CDR3 is TGTGCCAGCAGCCACGGGAGCCCTCCAACCGGCGAGCAGTACTTC.

The rearrangement links TRBV10-3 to TRBJ1-1; 7 bases line up with TRBD1. Germline CDR1 reads ENHRY; CDR2 reads SYGVKD. The CDR3 loop spans 19 amino acids. After removal of 0 bases from V and 2 bases from J, the junction contained 15 bases not matched to a gene. As DNA, the CDR3 is TGTGCCATCAGTGAGTCGATCATTCGTTCGACAGGGAGTAACACTGAAGCTTTCTTT. It is translated as CAISESIIRSTGSNTEAFF.

This clone was seen a handful of times. Other DNA sequences in the sample encode the same CDR3. The V and J genes are TRBV18 and TRBJ2-7; TRBD1 matches at 8 bases. With V trimmed by 2 bases and J by 6 bases, 3 bases remained unmatched. In germline, CDR1 is KGHSH, CDR2 LQKENI. The CDR3 extends over 13 amino acids. The chain's CDR3 is CASSPGTGREQYF. CDR3 DNA sequence: TGTGCCAGCTCACCAGGGACAGGCCGCGAGCAGTACTTC.

Concerning this clone itself: Compared with germline, one end of the junction differs, possibly owing to a read error. The V gene is TRBV7-7, the J gene TRBJ1-1; 8 bases match TRBD1. The CDR3 consists of 17 residues. Germline V gives CDR1 SSHAT, CDR2 FNYEAQ (reference sequence). The CDR3 DNA reads TGTGCTAGCAGCTTAGTGGGCAGGGGGCGTATGAACACTGAAGCTTTCTTT. Translated: CASSLVGRGRMNTEAFF.